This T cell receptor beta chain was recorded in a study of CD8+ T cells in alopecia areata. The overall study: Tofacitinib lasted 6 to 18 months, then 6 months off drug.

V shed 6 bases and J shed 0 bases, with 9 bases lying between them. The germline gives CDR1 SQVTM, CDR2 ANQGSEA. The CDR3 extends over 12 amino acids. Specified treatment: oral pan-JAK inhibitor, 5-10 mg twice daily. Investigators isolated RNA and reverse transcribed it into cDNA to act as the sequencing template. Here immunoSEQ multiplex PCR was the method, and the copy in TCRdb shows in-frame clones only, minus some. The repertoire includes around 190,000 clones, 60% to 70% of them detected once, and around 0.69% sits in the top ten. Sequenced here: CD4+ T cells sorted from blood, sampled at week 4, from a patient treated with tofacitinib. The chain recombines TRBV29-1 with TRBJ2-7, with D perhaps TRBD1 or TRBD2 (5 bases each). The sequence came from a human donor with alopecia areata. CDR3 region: CSVPGPSYEQYF. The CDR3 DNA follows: TGCAGCGTCCCGGGACCCTCCTACGAGCAGTACTTC.